What follows are 26 T cell receptor beta chains derived from one specimen sequenced in a study of shared clonotypes between healthy human individuals. Assay used: immunoSEQ multiplex PCR; TCRdb lists only in-frame clones, some missing. The repertoire consists of about 2.4 million clones, with 90% to 95% occurring once and the leading ten covering roughly 0.36%. The sample comprised naive CD4+ T cells from PBMCs. Subset: CD45RA+ positively selected. The receptors derive from a man aged 18 to 29 in good health. Some clones in this sample may be carry-over from other donors' samples.

The rearrangement joins TRBV4-2 to TRBJ2-1, with no clear D. The germline V gene encodes CDR1 LGHNA and CDR2 YNFKEQ. The CDR3 has 14 amino acids. With 4 bases removed from V and 1 base from J, the gap between germline ends came to 8 bases. The DNA of the CDR3 is TGTGCCAGCAGCCCAACACCATCCTACAATGAGCAGTTCTTC. Encoded protein: CASSPTPSYNEQFF.

The genes are TRBV9 and TRBJ1-1; D gene uncertain. V was cut by 10 bases and J by 0 bases, with 10 bases left in between. This CDR3 comprises 12 residues. CDR1 is SGDLS, CDR2 YYNGEE, per germline. The CDR3, as DNA: TGTGCCTCTCAACGAGTGAACACTGAAGCTTTCTTT. This encodes CASQRVNTEAFF.

Note on this clone: Other DNA variants within this sample encode the same CDR3. V usage is TRBV7-3 and J usage is TRBJ2-3; TRBD2 agrees at 15 bases. The CDR3 loop spans 16 amino acids. Germline trimming cut 2 bases from V and 4 bases from J; bases unmatched to any gene: 1. Germline loops: CDR1 SGHTA, CDR2 FQGTGA. The CDR3 DNA reads as TGTGCCAGCAGCTTAGGACTAGCGGGAGGGGCAGATACGCAGTATTTT. The encoded protein is CASSLGLAGGADTQYF.

The chain uses TRBV9 and TRBJ1-1; D not resolved. In germline, CDR1 is SGDLS, CDR2 YYNGEE. The CDR3 contains 13 residues. V lost 1 base, J lost 3 bases, and 7 bases lay in between. CDR3 protein: CASSVLSHTEAFF. The CDR3 nucleotides are TGTGCCAGCAGCGTACTCAGTCACACTGAAGCTTTCTTT.

The J gene is TRBJ2-7, the V gene TRBV4-2; 7 bases are shared with TRBD2. The V gene's germline CDR1 is LGHNA and CDR2 YNFKEQ. CDR3 length equals 17 residues. The J segment lost 2 bases and the V segment lost 2 bases, leaving 12 bases of the junction unmatched. The DNA of the CDR3 is TGTGCCAGCAGCCAACTCATCCCTAGCGGACCTACCTACGAGCAGTACTTC. It codes for CASSQLIPSGPTYEQYF.

The rearrangement joins TRBV7-9 to TRBJ1-5; 10 bases line up with TRBD1. The V gene end was trimmed by 5 bases and the J gene end by 2 bases; junction bases not matched to a gene: 6. The CDR3 spans 16 residues. The V gene's germline CDR1 is SEHNR and CDR2 FQNEAQ (reference sequence). Here the CDR3 reads CASSTGQGVGNQPQHF. The CDR3 nucleotides are TGTGCCAGCAGCACAGGACAGGGGGTTGGCAATCAGCCCCAGCATTTT.

This clone has only one observation. The chain has TRBV6-5 and TRBJ2-1; TRBD1 agrees at 7 bases. The germline V gene encodes CDR1 MNHEY and CDR2 SVGAGI. J lost 2 bases, V lost 2 bases, and 6 bases had no gene match. This CDR3 contains 16 residues. CDR3 bases: TGTGCCAGCAGTTACGCCGGGACAGCGACCTACAATGAGCAGTTCTTC. Its protein is CASSYAGTATYNEQFF.

The rearrangement uses TRBV9 and TRBJ2-6; 10 bases line up with TRBD2. CDR3 length: 17 residues. The ends lost 1 base at V and 2 bases at J; junction bases unmatched: 3. In germline, CDR1 is SGDLS, CDR2 YYNGEE. The CDR3 region has the DNA TGTGCCAGCAGCGTACTAGCGGGAGCCGCTGGGGCCAACGTCCTGACTTTC. Translated: CASSVLAGAAGANVLTF.

A word on this clone: This CDR3 is also generated by other DNA sequences in the sample. V and J are TRBV7-2 and TRBJ2-3; D is unresolved. V gave up 8 bases and J gave up 1 base, with 7 bases separating them. Germline CDR1 SGHTA, CDR2 FQGNSA. CDR3 size: 12 residues. Written as DNA, the CDR3 is TGTGCCAGCCGACGGGGCACAGATACGCAGTATTTT. As protein: CASRRGTDTQYF.

The rearrangement joins TRBV7-9 to TRBJ1-4; D is uncertain. The CDR3 consists of 19 residues. Germline V gene sequence: CDR1 SEHNR, CDR2 FQNEAQ (reference sequence). V was clipped by 4 bases and J by 2 bases, with 23 bases between them. The CDR3 DNA sequence: TGTGCCAGCAGCTCAACTACAAGTTGGGCGTCCGAGACTAATGAAAAACTGTTTTTT. As protein: CASSSTTSWASETNEKLFF. Full variable domain (remainder filled in from reference TRBV7-9 and TRBJ1-4): DTGVSQNPRHKITKRGQNVTFRCDPISEHNRLYWYRQTLGQGPEFLTYFQNEAQLEKSRLLSDRFSAERPKGSFSTLEIQRTEQGDSAMYLCASSSTTSWASETNEKLFFGSGTQLSVL.

The gene calls are TRBV10-3 and TRBJ2-7; D is undetermined. The CDR3 contains 11 residues. V was trimmed by 6 bases and J by 5 bases, leaving 8 bases between them. Germline V gene data show CDR1 as ENHRY and CDR2 as SYGVKD. The CDR3 region has the DNA TGTGCCATCAGCTACATGAACGAGCAGTACTTC. Its protein product is CAISYMNEQYF.

This clone was recorded once. An end of the junction differs from the germline gene, which may be a read error. This sequence joins TRBV28 and TRBJ2-2, with 13 bases identical to TRBD2. The CDR3 consists of 21 residues. The germline gives CDR1 MDHEN, CDR2 SYDVKM. The CDR3 loop reads CASRLLGKGLAGPGGTGELFF. CDR3 nucleotide sequence: TGTGCCAGCAGATTATTGGGGAAGGGACTAGCGGGACCTGGAGGGACCGGGGAGCTGTTTTTT.

Regarding this clone: A much larger clone sits a single nucleotide away, making a read error possible. Other DNA variants within this sample encode the same CDR3. The rearrangement joins TRBV28 to TRBJ2-1; 7 bases fit TRBD1. V dropped 6 bases and J dropped 7; count of bases not matched to a gene: 3. This CDR3 contains 12 residues. The germline V gene encodes CDR1 MDHEN and CDR2 SYDVKM. The CDR3 nucleotides are TGTGCCAGCAGCCCACAGGGGAATGAGCAGTTCTTC. It translates to CASSPQGNEQFF.

The gene calls are TRBV28 and TRBJ1-2; no firm D call. V lost 6 bases, J lost 5 bases, and 16 bases lay in between. CDR1 is MDHEN, CDR2 SYDVKM, per germline. The length of the CDR3 is 14 residues. CDR3 DNA: TGTGCCAGCAGCCTTGGCTCTACGATTTATGGCTACACCTTC. This sequence encodes CASSLGSTIYGYTF.

V is TRBV6-1 and J is TRBJ2-7, with TRBD1 matching over 9 bases. There are 17 residues in the CDR3. Germline V gene sequence: CDR1 MNHNS, CDR2 SASEGT. V lost 4 bases and J lost 2; bases outside the gene matches: 12. DNA for the CDR3: TGTGCCAGCAGTGGGGGACAGGGACAAGGGCTAACCTACGAGCAGTACTTC. It is translated as CASSGGQGQGLTYEQYF.

V usage is TRBV6-1 and J usage is TRBJ2-5; 10 nucleotides agree with TRBD2. Germline CDR1 reads MNHNS; CDR2 reads SASEGT. The length of the CDR3 is 14 residues. V was clipped by 5 bases and J by 4 bases; unmatched bases: 4. CDR3 coding DNA: TGTGCCAGCAGTCAAAGCGGGAGGGTAGAGACCCAGTACTTC. Translation: CASSQSGRVETQYF.

The chain has TRBV28 and TRBJ1-1; possible D gene TRBD1, 5 bases. Germline V gives CDR1 MDHEN, CDR2 SYDVKM. Deletions cut 5 bases from V and 5 bases from J, with 18 bases between. The CDR3 contains 15 residues. In DNA, the CDR3 is TGTGCCAGCAGTACAGGTTCTCCCTGGAGTACTGAAGCTTTCTTT. Translating gives CASSTGSPWSTEAFF.

J is TRBJ2-3 and V is TRBV28; 12 bases agree with TRBD2. The CDR3 is 18 amino acids. Germline V lookup: CDR1 MDHEN, CDR2 SYDVKM. The V and J ends lost 4 bases and 2 bases, in that order; junction bases with no gene match: 10. The CDR3 bases are TGTGCCAGCAGTTCGATGACCCTAGCGGGAGGGATCACAGATACGCAGTATTTT. It specifies CASSSMTLAGGITDTQYF. Complete variable domain (other parts from reference TRBV28 and TRBJ2-3): DVKVTQSSRYLVKRTGEKVFLECVQDMDHENMFWYRQDPGLGLRLIYFSYDVKMKEKGDIPEGYSVSREKKERFSLILESASTNQTSMYLCASSSMTLAGGITDTQYFGPGTRLTVL.

J is TRBJ1-1 and V is TRBV5-1, with D unresolved. The germline gives CDR1 SGHRS, CDR2 YFSETQ. CDR3 size: 14 residues. V was pared by 4 bases and J by 1 base, with 11 bases between. The CDR3 is CASSRVPGNTEAFF. The CDR3 nucleotides read TGCGCCAGCAGCAGGGTACCGGGGAACACTGAAGCTTTCTTT.

CDR3 coding DNA: TGTGCCATCAGTGGCGAGGGACGGCTGTTCTTC. As protein: CAISGEGRLFF. J is TRBJ2-1 and V is TRBV10-3, with D tentatively TRBD1 or TRBD2 (5 bases each). The germline V and J ends were trimmed by 4 bases and 15 bases, with 13 bases remaining between them. Germline assignment: CDR1 ENHRY and CDR2 SYGVKD. This CDR3 has 11 amino acids.

The chain joins TRBV6-5 to TRBJ1-6, with a weak D call TRBD1 (5 bases). The CDR3 consists of 14 residues. The V and J ends lost 6 bases and 9 bases respectively, with 15 bases between them. CDR1 is MNHEY and CDR2 is SVGAGI in the germline V gene. The CDR3: CASSNRFRGSPLHF. The CDR3 nucleotides read TGTGCCAGCAGCAACAGGTTTCGAGGTTCACCCCTCCACTTT.

The gene calls are TRBV6-6 and TRBJ1-5, with D unclear. V was trimmed by 7 bases and J by 0 bases, leaving 13 bases between them. Germline V gives CDR1 MNHNY, CDR2 SVGAGI (reference sequence). CDR3 length equals 15 residues. In nucleotides, the CDR3 is TGTGCCAGCACACTAGACTCGAATAGCAATCAGCCCCAGCATTTT. As protein: CASTLDSNSNQPQHF.

The rearrangement uses TRBV6-5 and TRBJ1-6; TRBD1 is a possible D gene (5 bases). The CDR3 runs to 13 residues. Germline assignment: CDR1 MNHEY and CDR2 SVGAGI. With 5 bases removed from V and 9 bases from J, the gap between germline ends came to 11 bases. The DNA of the CDR3 is TGTGCCAGCAGTCTGCGGGGCCCTTCACCCCTCCACTTT. Translation gives CASSLRGPSPLHF.

V usage is TRBV7-9 and J usage is TRBJ2-1; 8 bases match TRBD1. The CDR3 consists of 13 residues. V lost 8 bases and J lost 3; bases outside the gene matches: 3. CDR1 is SEHNR and CDR2 is FQNEAQ in the germline V gene (reference sequence). The CDR3, as DNA: TGTGCCAGCGGGACAGGAGACTACAATGAGCAGTTCTTC. Amino acid sequence: CASGTGDYNEQFF.

The chain combines TRBV5-1 with TRBJ2-7; 10 nucleotides align to TRBD2. Germline CDR1 is SGHRS and CDR2 is YFSETQ. The junction had 5 bases not matched to a gene; V was cut back by 3 bases and J by 5 bases. CDR3 length: 14 amino acids. In DNA, the CDR3 is TGCGCCAGCAGCTCATTAGCGGGAGGTAACGAGCAGTACTTC. Encoded protein: CASSSLAGGNEQYF.

V is TRBV6-7 and J is TRBJ2-1; TRBD2 aligns across 7 bases. TRBV6-7 is an ORF; its function is uncertain. This CDR3 contains 16 residues. V gave up 8 bases and J gave up 7 bases; unmatched junction bases: 17. Here the CDR3 reads CASGHQQRGSINEQFF. Written as DNA, the CDR3 is TGTGCCAGCGGCCACCAGCAGCGGGGCTCCATTAATGAGCAGTTCTTC.